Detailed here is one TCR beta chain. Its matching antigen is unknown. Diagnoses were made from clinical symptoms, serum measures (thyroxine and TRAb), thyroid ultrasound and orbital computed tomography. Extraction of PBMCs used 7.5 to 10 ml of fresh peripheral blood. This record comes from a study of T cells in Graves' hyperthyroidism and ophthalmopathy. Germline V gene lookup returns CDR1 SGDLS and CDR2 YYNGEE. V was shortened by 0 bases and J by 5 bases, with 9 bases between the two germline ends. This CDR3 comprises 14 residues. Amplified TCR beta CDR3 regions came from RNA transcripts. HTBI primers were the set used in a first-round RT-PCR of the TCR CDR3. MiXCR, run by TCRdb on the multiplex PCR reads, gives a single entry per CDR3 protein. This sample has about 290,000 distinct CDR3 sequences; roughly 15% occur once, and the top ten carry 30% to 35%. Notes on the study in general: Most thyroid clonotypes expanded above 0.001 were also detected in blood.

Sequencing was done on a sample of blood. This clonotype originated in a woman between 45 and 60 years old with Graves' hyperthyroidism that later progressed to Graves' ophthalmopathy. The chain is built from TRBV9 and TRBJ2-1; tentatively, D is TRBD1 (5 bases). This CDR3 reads CASSVGGRNNEQFF. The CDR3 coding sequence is TGTGCCAGCAGCGTAGGGGGCAGGAACAATGAGCAGTTCTTC.